This TCR beta chain was sequenced in a study of T-cell memory formation after mild COVID-19. About the research overall: The TCR clusters were mostly specific to one donor. General study results and limits: Largely, contracting CD4+ clones fell within CM and EM, and contracting CD8+ clones within EMRA. Clones that contracted from day 15 to 85 had balanced CD4/CD8; later expanders were CD4+ biased.

This clonotype was observed many times. What it recognizes is unknown. TCRdb called the 5' RACE reads again in MiXCR, with one record for every CDR3 protein. The sample lists about 49,000 distinct CDR3 sequences, about 7.3% seen once, with approximately 1.5% in the top ten. The sample was PBMCs or a T cell subset sorted from them (not recorded which). The receptor was isolated from a young man who had mild COVID-19 (a few samples of this study predate the infection). Cell type and time point are not known.

The CDR3 region is CASRSLGFSRGETQYF. The CDR3 DNA sequence: TGCGCCAGCAGATCCCTCGGATTCTCTCGAGGAGAGACCCAGTACTTC. The V and J genes are TRBV5-1 and TRBJ2-5, with D unresolved. V was pared by 5 bases and J by 4 bases, with 21 bases between. Germline assignment: CDR1 SGHRS and CDR2 YFSETQ. The CDR3 spans 16 residues. Based on the CDR3 plus reference TRBV5-1 and TRBJ2-5, the full variable domain is KAGVTQTPRYLIKTRGQQVTLSCSPISGHRSVSWYQQTPGQGLQFLFEYFSETQRNKGNFPGRFSGRQFSNSRSEMNVSTLELGDSALYLCASRSLGFSRGETQYFGPGTRLLVL.